This T cell receptor (beta chain) was identified during a study of cytomegalovirus exposure and HLA in healthy donors. CDR1 and CDR2 from the germline V gene are SNHLY and FYNNEI. CDR3 length equals 15 residues. V was trimmed by 3 bases and J by 0 bases, leaving 9 bases between them. A multiplex PCR was run with 60 Vbeta primers and 13 Jbeta primers. Profiled with immunoSEQ multiplex PCR; TCRdb holds only in-frame clones, not every one. The repertoire holds fewer than 150,000 clones, with about 86% as singletons. What was sequenced was PBMCs. V usage is TRBV2 and J usage is TRBJ1-3; D is undetermined. This TCR was recovered from a man between 40 and 49 years old in good health and CMV-seropositive. CDR3 sequence (DNA): TGTGCCAGCAGTGACCAGGCAATCTCTGGAAACACCATATATTTT. It yields the protein CASSDQAISGNTIYF.